A single sample gave rise to the 32 T cell receptor beta chains below, sequenced in a study of T-cell memory formation after mild COVID-19. TCRdb called the 5' RACE reads again in MiXCR, with one record for every CDR3 protein. The table includes fewer than 700,000 distinct CDR3 sequences, about 20% detected once. Specimen: PBMCs or a T cell subset sorted from them (not recorded which). The receptors were sampled from an adult woman who had mild COVID-19 (a few samples of this study predate the infection). Cell type and time point are not known.

This clonotype was seen more than once but under ten times. The chain uses TRBV12-3 or TRBV12-4 and TRBJ2-7; 7 positions match TRBD1. Trimming took 4 bases from V and 6 from J; bases not matched to a gene: 9. There are 14 residues in the CDR3. The CDR3 DNA is TGTGCCAGCAGTTGGGACAGTGCCCTGGTCGAGCAGTACTTC. It yields the protein CASSWDSALVEQYF.

This chain connects TRBV30 to TRBJ1-1, with no clear D. The V and J ends lost 3 bases and 2 bases respectively, with 7 bases between them. The CDR3 spans 12 residues. Germline assignment: CDR1 GTSNPN and CDR2 SVGIG (reference sequence). DNA for the CDR3: TGTGCCTGGAGCGGGGTAAACACTGAAGCTTTCTTT. Protein: CAWSGVNTEAFF.

The J gene is TRBJ2-5, the V gene TRBV2; D not certain. V lost 2 bases, J lost 2 bases, and 12 bases lay in between. CDR3 length: 15 amino acids. Per the germline V gene, CDR1 is SNHLY and CDR2 is FYNNEI. CDR3 sequence (DNA): TGTGCCAGCAGTGAATTTCGGGTGGGACAAGAGACCCAGTACTTC. Protein sequence: CASSEFRVGQETQYF.

The chain links TRBV19 to TRBJ2-2; D unresolved. There are 12 residues in the CDR3. Germline V gene data show CDR1 as LNHDA and CDR2 as SQIVND (reference sequence). V was clipped by 6 bases and J by 7 bases, with 9 bases between them. CDR3 amino acids: CASRAPDGELFF. The CDR3 region has the DNA TGTGCCAGTAGAGCCCCGGACGGGGAGCTGTTTTTT.

This chain uses TRBV5-1 with TRBJ1-1; the match to TRBD1 covers 8 bases. CDR1 and CDR2 from the germline V gene are SGHRS and YFSETQ. The V gene end was trimmed by 4 bases and the J gene end by 3 bases; junction bases not matched to a gene: 8. CDR3 length: 15 residues. The CDR3 reads CASSPATGEHTEAFF. CDR3 in DNA: TGCGCCAGCAGCCCGGCGACAGGGGAGCACACTGAAGCTTTCTTT.

The chain carries TRBV30 and TRBJ1-1; no firm D call. Trimming left V 3 bases short and J 2 bases short, with 7 bases between. Per germline, CDR1 GTSNPN and CDR2 SVGIG (reference sequence). This CDR3 is built from 12 residues. The CDR3 DNA reads as TGTGCCTGGAGGCGCCGAAACACTGAAGCTTTCTTT. Translating it yields CAWRRRNTEAFF. Using reference TRBV30 and TRBJ1-1 for the parts outside the CDR3, the full variable domain is SQTIHQWPATLVQPVGSPLSLECTVEGTSNPNLYWYRQAAGRGLQLLFYSVGIGQISSEVPQNLSASRPQDRQFILSSKKLLLSDSGFYLCAWRRRNTEAFFGQGTRLTVV.

This clonotype was picked up a small number of times. V gene TRBV19 combines with J gene TRBJ1-2; D remains ambiguous. The CDR3 totals 15 residues. CDR1 and CDR2 (germline): LNHDA, SQIVND (reference sequence). With 0 bases removed from V and 7 bases from J, the gap between germline ends came to 15 bases. This CDR3 is CASSIDYSKEGGYTF. The CDR3 nucleotides are TGTGCCAGTAGTATAGATTACAGCAAGGAAGGTGGCTACACCTTC.

This clonotype occurred a few times. The chain carries TRBV24-1 and TRBJ2-3, with D possibly matching TRBD1 (6 bases). The CDR3 consists of 16 residues. V was cut by 1 base and J by 5 bases, with 15 bases left in between. Germline V CDR1 and CDR2: KGHDR, SFDVKD. The CDR3 sequence: CATSDFTRGAGDTQYF. CDR3 sequence (DNA): TGTGCCACCAGTGATTTCACCAGGGGTGCGGGAGATACGCAGTATTTT.

This clonotype was counted a few times. Here the CDR3 reads CASSLEPPANYGYTF. The CDR3, as DNA: TGCGCCAGCAGCTTGGAACCACCTGCCAACTATGGCTACACCTTC. The chain has TRBV5-1 and TRBJ1-2, with D uncertain. Looked up from germline, CDR1 is SGHRS and CDR2 is YFSETQ. With 0 bases removed from V and 2 bases from J, the gap between germline ends came to 11 bases. The CDR3 loop spans 15 amino acids.

The chain recombines TRBV14 with TRBJ2-7; D may match TRBD1 or TRBD2 (5 bases each). There are 16 residues in the CDR3. V shed 2 bases and J shed 0 bases, with 14 bases lying between them. CDR1 SGHDN and CDR2 FVKESK come from the germline V gene. In DNA, the CDR3 is TGTGCCAGCAGCCAAACCGGGACGGGGAGCTCCTACGAGCAGTACTTC. Amino acids: CASSQTGTGSSYEQYF.

The V call is TRBV12-3 or TRBV12-4, the J call TRBJ1-6; 7 bases match TRBD1. The CDR3 length is 15 residues. V dropped 3 bases and J dropped 8; count of bases not matched to a gene: 7. The DNA of the CDR3 is TGTGCCAGCAGTTTGATGGGGACAGTATATTCACCCCTCCACTTT. It encodes CASSLMGTVYSPLHF.

This rearrangement joins TRBV29-1 to TRBJ2-5; either TRBD1 or TRBD2 may supply D (5 bases each). V gave up 4 bases and J gave up 0 bases, with 9 bases separating them. The CDR3 spans 13 residues. CDR1 and CDR2 (germline): SQVTM, ANQGSEA. The CDR3 loop reads CSVVSGHQETQYF. CDR3 nucleotide sequence: TGCAGCGTTGTTTCGGGACACCAAGAGACCCAGTACTTC.

This chain uses TRBV6-1 with TRBJ2-1; 11 nucleotides align to TRBD2. V shed 10 bases and J 12 bases; nucleotides not matched to a gene: 14. CDR1 and CDR2 (germline): MNHNS, SASEGT. This CDR3 has 14 residues. CDR3 loop: CATLPGLADGRQFF. The CDR3 bases are TGTGCCACCCTCCCGGGACTAGCGGATGGTAGGCAGTTCTTC.

This clonotype came up a few times. The J gene is TRBJ1-5, the V gene TRBV12-3 or TRBV12-4, with D perhaps matching TRBD1 (5 bases). CDR3 length equals 13 residues. Trimming removed 9 bases from V and 5 bases from J, with 14 bases in between. CDR3 region: CASTGGGYQPQHF. CDR3 bases: TGTGCCAGTACGGGGGGAGGATATCAGCCCCAGCATTTT.

This clonotype was recorded a few times. The CDR3 nucleotides read TGTGCCAGCAGTTCCCGGGACAGTAGAGCGGCCCAGCATTTT. This sequence encodes CASSSRDSRAAQHF. V and J are TRBV12-3 or TRBV12-4 and TRBJ1-5; 7 bases fit TRBD1. After removal of 4 bases from V and 11 bases from J, the junction contained 11 bases not matched to a gene. The CDR3 runs to 14 residues.

In its sample, this clonotype was seen a few times. The genes are TRBV4-1 and TRBJ2-7; D is undetermined. With 1 base removed from V and 1 base from J, the gap between germline ends came to 8 bases. Germline V lookup: CDR1 MGHRA, CDR2 YSYEKL. The CDR3 is 14 residues long. In DNA, the CDR3 is TGCGCCAGCAGCCAAGTACAAGATTCCTACGAGCAGTACTTC. This codes for CASSQVQDSYEQYF.

This clonotype was seen just once. The chain carries TRBV20-1 and TRBJ1-5, with D hard to call. Germline V lookup: CDR1 DFQATT, CDR2 SNEGSKA (reference sequence). This CDR3 spans 13 amino acids. V lost 1 base and J lost 5, with 9 bases in between. CDR3: CSARVGHDQPQHF. The DNA of the CDR3 is TGCAGTGCTAGAGTTGGTCACGATCAGCCCCAGCATTTT.

The gene calls are TRBV12-3 or TRBV12-4 and TRBJ2-3; TRBD1 aligns across 10 bases. J lost 1 base, V lost 5 bases, and 3 bases had no gene match. The CDR3 extends over 15 amino acids. The CDR3 nucleotides are TGTGCCAGCAGTGCAGGACAGGGGGGCACAGATACGCAGTATTTT. Amino acids: CASSAGQGGTDTQYF.

The V and J genes are TRBV24-1 and TRBJ2-2; 8 bases match TRBD1. The CDR3 is made up of 16 amino acids. The germline CDR1 and CDR2 sequences are KGHDR and SFDVKD. The V gene end was trimmed by 2 bases and the J gene end by 0 bases; junction bases not matched to a gene: 1. The CDR3 sequence: CATSDWGQANTGELFF. CDR3 DNA: TGTGCCACCAGTGATTGGGGACAGGCGAACACCGGGGAGCTGTTTTTT.

A few counts support this clonotype. The chain joins TRBV11-1 to TRBJ2-1; unclear D gene. This CDR3 is built from 13 residues. The germline V gene encodes CDR1 SGHAT and CDR2 FQDESV (reference sequence). The V gene lost 3 bases and the J gene lost 6 bases, with 9 bases spanning the gap. The CDR3 here is CASSFVSGNEQFF. The CDR3 DNA is TGTGCCAGCAGCTTTGTATCGGGCAATGAGCAGTTCTTC.

V and J are TRBV5-1 and TRBJ2-3; perhaps TRBD2 as D (7 bases). With 7 bases removed from V and 4 bases from J, the gap between germline ends came to 37 bases. CDR1 is SGHRS, CDR2 YFSETQ, per germline. CDR3 length: 21 amino acids. The CDR3 DNA follows: TGCGCCAGCCAGCTAAAAGAAAGTAGGGGGGGCCCGTTAGACCCAGCAGATACGCAGTATTTT. Translated, it gives CASQLKESRGGPLDPADTQYF.

The gene calls are TRBV2 and TRBJ2-1; the D gene is possibly TRBD2 (5 bases). Germline CDR1 and CDR2: SNHLY and FYNNEI. Deletions cut 1 base from V and 2 bases from J, with 12 bases between. The CDR3 totals 16 residues. The DNA of the CDR3 is TGTGCCAGCAGTGAAGGGGCCCGGGGTCCCTACAATGAGCAGTTCTTC. This sequence encodes CASSEGARGPYNEQFF.

The chain carries TRBV10-3 and TRBJ2-7; D perhaps matches TRBD1 (6 bases). Per germline, CDR1 ENHRY and CDR2 SYGVKD. The CDR3 loop spans 14 amino acids. Trimming took off 3 bases at V and 3 bases at J, with 12 bases between the two ends. For the CDR3, the DNA is TGTGCCATCAGTGAAGCCGGGACACGCTACGAGCAGTACTTC. Amino acids: CAISEAGTRYEQYF.

This chain connects TRBV19 to TRBJ2-2, with TRBD1 matching 7 bases. V lost 5 bases to trimming and J lost 2 bases; unmatched junction nucleotides: 8. The germline V gene has CDR1 LNHDA and CDR2 SQIVND (reference sequence). The CDR3 has 16 residues. In DNA, the CDR3 is TGTGCCAGTAGTGAACAGGGGCGAGGAAACACCGGGGAGCTGTTTTTT. Residues: CASSEQGRGNTGELFF. The variable domain in full, with the rest retrieved from reference TRBV19 and TRBJ2-2, is DGGITQSPKYLFRKEGQNVTLSCEQNLNHDAMYWYRQDPGQGLRLIYYSQIVNDFQKGDIAEGYSVSREKKESFPLTVTSAQKNPTAFYLCASSEQGRGNTGELFFGEGSRLTVL.

This chain connects TRBV6-5 to TRBJ2-3; 12 bases line up with TRBD2. Germline CDR1 and CDR2: MNHEY and SVGAGI. J lost 3 bases, V lost 6 bases, and 13 bases had no gene match. This CDR3 is 18 amino acids long. The CDR3 DNA is TGTGCCAGCAGCCCCTGGCTAGCGGGAGGGAAATGGACAGATACGCAGTATTTT. Protein: CASSPWLAGGKWTDTQYF.

In its sample, this clonotype was seen a few times. The rearrangement joins TRBV12-3 or TRBV12-4 to TRBJ2-7, with 8 positions matching TRBD1. After removal of 1 base from V and 4 bases from J, the junction contained 12 bases not matched to a gene. The CDR3 is made up of 17 amino acids. This CDR3 reads CASSLDPDRGGSYEQYF. The DNA for the CDR3 is TGTGCCAGCAGTTTAGACCCCGACAGGGGAGGATCGTACGAGCAGTACTTC.

The V and J genes are TRBV30 and TRBJ1-2; D is uncertain. CDR1 GTSNPN and CDR2 SVGIG come from the germline V gene (reference sequence). This CDR3 region has 13 residues. V lost 1 base, J lost 0 bases, and 6 bases lay in between. This CDR3 reads CAWSGRANYGYTF. The CDR3 bases are TGTGCCTGGAGTGGCAGAGCTAACTATGGCTACACCTTC. Using reference TRBV30 and TRBJ1-2 for the parts outside the CDR3, the full variable domain is SQTIHQWPATLVQPVGSPLSLECTVEGTSNPNLYWYRQAAGRGLQLLFYSVGIGQISSEVPQNLSASRPQDRQFILSSKKLLLSDSGFYLCAWSGRANYGYTFGSGTRLTVV.

The CDR3 nucleotides are TGTGCCAGCAGTTACGGTGACCATCAAAGAGAAAAACTGTTTTTT. This translates into CASSYGDHQREKLFF. The chain combines TRBV6-2 or TRBV6-3 with TRBJ1-4, with no clear D. The CDR3 extends over 15 amino acids. Germline-derived CDR1 and CDR2 are MNHEY and SVGEGT. V gave up 2 bases and J gave up 8 bases, with 15 bases separating them.

In DNA form, the CDR3 reads TGTGCCAGCAGCTTGCCTTCGGGGGAGAACACTGAAGCTTTCTTT. Translated, it gives CASSLPSGENTEAFF. This chain connects TRBV5-6 to TRBJ1-1; a possible D gene is TRBD1 (5 bases). The V gene's germline CDR1 is SGHDT and CDR2 YYEEEE. This CDR3 has 15 amino acids. Trimming left V 1 base short and J 1 base short, with 11 bases between.

The V call is TRBV2, the J call TRBJ1-1; possibly TRBD1 for D (5 bases). Germline assignment: CDR1 SNHLY and CDR2 FYNNEI. There are 13 residues in the CDR3. V shed 8 bases and J shed 4 bases, with 14 bases lying between them. Here the CDR3 DNA reads TGTGCCAGCCTGGGACGGGGTGGCACTGAAGCTTTCTTT. It yields the protein CASLGRGGTEAFF.

The chain is built from TRBV4-3 and TRBJ2-5; the D is unclear. This CDR3 has 14 residues. Looked up from germline, CDR1 is LGHNA and CDR2 is YSLEER. V gave up 0 bases and J gave up 3 bases, with 8 bases separating them. This CDR3 is CASSQEVGKETQYF. The CDR3 DNA sequence: TGCGCCAGCAGCCAAGAGGTGGGGAAAGAGACCCAGTACTTC.

A few counts support this clonotype. V usage is TRBV20-1 and J usage is TRBJ2-4, with D possibly being TRBD2 (5 bases). CDR1 DFQATT and CDR2 SNEGSKA come from the germline V gene (reference sequence). The CDR3 has 13 residues. V dropped 4 bases and J dropped 0 bases, with 7 bases sitting between them. The CDR3 here is CSAKEVAKNIQYF. CDR3 DNA sequence: TGCAGTGCTAAGGAGGTAGCCAAAAACATTCAGTACTTC.